Each of the 30 T cell receptor beta chains below was sequenced from the same sample in a study of human T cells and chemical hapten exposure. TCRdb redid the calling of the RACE reads with MiXCR, one entry per CDR3 protein. The table shows over 300,000 distinct CDR3 sequences, with less than 6.5% occurring only once. Time point: pre-sensitization, week 0. As to treatment: therapeutic diphenylcyclopropenone sensitization with weekly scalp DPC. The sequencing used whole blood, collected in connection with sensitization to the hapten diphenylcyclopropenone (DPC). The receptors derive from a woman between 50 and 59 years old with alopecia areata. Some clones in this sample may be carry-over from other donors' samples.

The V call is TRBV12-3 or TRBV12-4, the J call TRBJ2-7; D unclear. This CDR3 has 14 amino acids. The ends were cut back, 3 bases at V and 5 bases at J, with 14 bases in the middle. The DNA of the CDR3 is TGTGCCAGCAGTTTGGGCTTCCTAGACGACGAGCAGTACTTC. Its protein product is CASSLGFLDDEQYF.

This clonotype was observed a handful of times. The chain recombines TRBV4-3 with TRBJ1-4, with 7 bases identical to TRBD1. CDR1 is LGHNA and CDR2 is YSLEER in the germline V gene. The CDR3 extends over 12 amino acids. Trimming removed 2 bases from V and 13 bases from J; junction bases left unmatched: 4. DNA for the CDR3: TGCGCCAGCAGCCAAACAGGGGAGGTACTGTTTTTT. Its protein product is CASSQTGEVLFF.

The sample holds a few counts of this clonotype. The V gene is TRBV29-1, the J gene TRBJ1-6; D gene ambiguous. CDR1 is SQVTM and CDR2 is ANQGSEA in the germline V gene. There are 13 residues in the CDR3. V shed 5 bases and J shed 5 bases, with 10 bases lying between them. CDR3 in amino acids: CSVRTDNNSPLHF. In DNA, the CDR3 is TGCAGCGTTAGGACCGATAATAATTCACCCCTCCACTTT.

In its sample, this clonotype was seen a few times. The gene calls are TRBV2 and TRBJ2-5; no clear D. V dropped 6 bases and J dropped 0 bases, with 5 bases sitting between them. CDR1 is SNHLY, CDR2 FYNNEI, per germline. The CDR3 is made up of 12 amino acids. The CDR3 DNA reads as TGTGCCAGCAGGGTGGACCAAGAGACCCAGTACTTC. Translated, it gives CASRVDQETQYF.

This clonotype was observed at least ten times. A junction end diverges from the germline sequence, so it may reflect a read error. The chain couples TRBV29-1 to TRBJ1-1, with a possible D match to TRBD1 (5 bases). This CDR3 is 13 amino acids long. Germline V gene lookup returns CDR1 SQVTM and CDR2 ANQGSEA. The CDR3: CSVRGGENAEAFF. In DNA, the CDR3 is TGCAGCGTACGGGGAGGGGAGAACGCTGAAGCTTTCTTT.

CDR3 amino acids: CAGETSGGGGELFF. CDR3 DNA sequence: TGTGCCGGCGAGACTAGCGGGGGTGGCGGGGAGCTGTTTTTT. The rearrangement links TRBV6-1 to TRBJ2-2, with TRBD2 matching 12 bases. Germline trimming cut 11 bases from V and 7 bases from J; bases unmatched to any gene: 8. Germline V lookup: CDR1 MNHNS, CDR2 SASEGT. This CDR3 contains 14 residues.

This clonotype occurred many times. This sequence may be a read error, since a much larger clone differs from it by one base. The V and J genes are TRBV7-9 and TRBJ1-1, with a tentative D call TRBD1 (6 bases). The CDR3 is made up of 13 amino acids. The V end was cut by 5 bases, the J end by 1 base, with 8 bases between. CDR1 and CDR2 from the germline V gene are SEHNR and FQNEAQ (reference sequence). The CDR3 DNA reads TGTGCCAGCAGCATACAGGGGAACACTGAAGCTTTCTTT. It is translated as CASSIQGNTEAFF.

This clonotype has a handful of counts. The genes are TRBV20-1 and TRBJ1-5; tentatively, D is TRBD1 (6 bases). V lost 5 bases to trimming and J lost 9 bases, with 14 bases between them. From germline, CDR1 is DFQATT and CDR2 SNEGSKA (reference sequence). This CDR3 spans 12 amino acids. CDR3 sequence reads: CSAGGGAGPQHF. The CDR3 nucleotides read TGCAGTGCTGGAGGGGGGGCCGGGCCCCAGCATTTT.

The table lists this clonotype with a few counts. This rearrangement joins TRBV4-2 to TRBJ2-7; TRBD2 might be the D (6 bases). Looked up from germline, CDR1 is LGHNA and CDR2 is YNFKEQ. V was cut by 3 bases and J by 1 base, with 13 bases left in between. The length of the CDR3 is 15 residues. DNA of the CDR3: TGTGCCAGCAGCCAGGAGCGGGCGACTTCCTACGAGCAGTACTTC. Translated, it gives CASSQERATSYEQYF.

This clonotype appeared a few times. The chain uses TRBV28 and TRBJ2-2, with 8 bases lining up with TRBD2. This CDR3 region has 16 residues. J gave up 5 bases and V 5 bases, and 10 bases lay outside the gene matches. Germline values: CDR1 MDHEN, CDR2 SYDVKM. The CDR3 sequence: CASSPPPREGTGELFF. In nucleotides, the CDR3 is TGTGCCAGCAGTCCTCCCCCTCGGGAGGGGACCGGGGAGCTGTTTTTT.

Many counts were recorded for this clonotype. The CDR3 nucleotides are TGTGCCACCAGCTCCCGGACAGGGGCTTTTGAAGCTTTCTTT. Translation gives CATSSRTGAFEAFF. J is TRBJ1-1 and V is TRBV15, with 9 bases aligning to TRBD1. The junction had 8 bases not matched to a gene; V was cut back by 5 bases and J by 7 bases. Germline CDR1 LNHNV, CDR2 YYDKDF (reference sequence). The CDR3 totals 14 residues.

In its sample, this clonotype was seen a few times. This sequence joins TRBV28 and TRBJ2-7, with 7 nucleotides matching TRBD1. The CDR3 totals 15 residues. V trimming: 6 bases; J trimming: 6 bases; junction bases outside the gene matches: 14. The germline gives CDR1 MDHEN, CDR2 SYDVKM. The CDR3 coding sequence is TGTGCCAGCAGCGCACTCGGACAGGTCGGCCTCGAGCAGTACTTC. It yields the protein CASSALGQVGLEQYF.

This clonotype appeared many times. This chain uses TRBV18 with TRBJ2-3; 9 bases agree with TRBD1. This CDR3 has 15 amino acids. Germline V gene sequence: CDR1 KGHSH, CDR2 LQKENI. V was clipped by 6 bases and J by 0 bases; unmatched bases: 4. CDR3 region: CASSRGQGSTDTQYF. The CDR3 DNA reads as TGTGCCAGCTCCCGAGGACAGGGGAGCACAGATACGCAGTATTTT.

This clonotype showed up just a few times. The chain combines TRBV28 with TRBJ2-7, with D perhaps TRBD1 (8 bases). V was cut by 6 bases and J by 1 base, with 13 bases left in between. This CDR3 has 14 amino acids. The germline CDR1 and CDR2 sequences are MDHEN and SYDVKM. The CDR3 DNA sequence: TGTGCCAGCAGCCACAGGGGGGGGTCCTACGAGCAGTACTTC. Residues: CASSHRGGSYEQYF.

Only a few counts were recorded for this clonotype. The chain recombines TRBV20-1 with TRBJ2-1; weak D call: TRBD2 (5 bases). The V and J ends lost 3 bases and 13 bases respectively, with 13 bases between them. This CDR3 is built from 11 residues. Germline values: CDR1 DFQATT, CDR2 SNEGSKA (reference sequence). CDR3 sequence (DNA): TGCAGTGCTAGGGAGCTAGCACTACAGTTCTTC. It specifies CSARELALQFF.

V and J are TRBV12-5 and TRBJ2-3; the match to TRBD2 covers 8 bases. CDR1 is LGHNT and CDR2 is FRNRAP in the germline V gene. V lost 0 bases to trimming and J lost 8 bases; unmatched junction nucleotides: 10. The CDR3 length is 16 residues. CDR3 amino acids: CASGLVLPGGARTQYF. In nucleotides, the CDR3 is TGTGCTAGTGGTTTGGTACTTCCCGGGGGGGCACGTACGCAGTATTTT.

This clonotype was counted at least ten times. The chain combines TRBV29-1 with TRBJ2-1; the D is unclear. The CDR3 sequence is 10 residues long. Germline-derived CDR1 and CDR2 are SQVTM and ANQGSEA. Trimming left V 5 bases short and J 5 bases short, with 4 bases between. CDR3 region: CSVSNNEQFF. In nucleotides, the CDR3 is TGCAGCGTTTCCAACAATGAGCAGTTCTTC.

This clonotype appeared a few times. The chain links TRBV28 to TRBJ2-3; D is uncertain. Germline V gene sequence: CDR1 MDHEN, CDR2 SYDVKM. The CDR3 is 14 residues long. Trimming took off 7 bases at V and 1 base at J, with 12 bases between the two ends. The CDR3 DNA reads TGTGCCAGCACCCCTTTCAGACGCACAGATACGCAGTATTTT. Translating it yields CASTPFRRTDTQYF.

The chain joins TRBV2 to TRBJ2-5; TRBD2 matches at 8 bases. The V gene end was trimmed by 8 bases and the J gene end by 5 bases; junction bases not matched to a gene: 13. Per germline, CDR1 SNHLY and CDR2 FYNNEI. This CDR3 comprises 15 residues. The CDR3 DNA is TGTGCCAGCCGCCCGCCCCTTAGACTAGCGGAGACCCAGTACTTC. It translates to CASRPPLRLAETQYF. Full variable domain (missing parts from reference TRBV2 and TRBJ2-5): EPEVTQTPSHQVTQMGQEVILRCVPISNHLYFYWYRQILGQKVEFLVSFYNNEISEKSEIFDDQFSVERPDGSNFTLKIRSTKLEDSAMYFCASRPPLRLAETQYFGPGTRLLVL.

This clonotype has only a few counts. The rearrangement uses TRBV20-1 and TRBJ2-2, with TRBD1 identical over 7 bases. The V gene's germline CDR1 is DFQATT and CDR2 SNEGSKA (reference sequence). This CDR3 comprises 15 residues. V dropped 2 bases and J dropped 5; count of bases not matched to a gene: 8. CDR3 sequence: CSARRQGSRTGELFF. In DNA, the CDR3 is TGCAGTGCTAGAAGACAGGGAAGTAGAACCGGGGAGCTGTTTTTT.

This clonotype was detected ten times or more. The V and J genes are TRBV5-5 and TRBJ1-6; 9 nucleotides match TRBD1. The germline V gene has CDR1 SGHKS and CDR2 YYEKEE (reference sequence). The CDR3 is made up of 15 amino acids. V lost 1 base, J lost 10 bases, and 6 bases stayed unmatched. This CDR3 is CASSLYETGGSPLHF. The CDR3 DNA reads TGTGCCAGCAGCTTGTATGAGACAGGGGGATCACCCCTCCACTTT.

This clonotype appeared a few times. The rearrangement joins TRBV20-1 to TRBJ1-1; D gene unclear. This CDR3 is 12 amino acids long. V was pared by 0 bases and J by 7 bases, with 9 bases between. Germline V gene data show CDR1 as DFQATT and CDR2 as SNEGSKA (reference sequence). The CDR3, as DNA: TGCAGTGCTAGAGAAGGAAGTAGTGAAGCTTTCTTT. This codes for CSAREGSSEAFF.

This clonotype has a handful of counts. J is TRBJ1-1 and V is TRBV5-6; weak D call: TRBD1 (5 bases). The CDR3 length is 12 residues. Trimming removed 6 bases from V and 4 bases from J, with 10 bases in between. In germline, CDR1 is SGHDT, CDR2 YYEEEE. This CDR3 reads CASTGDVTEAFF. The CDR3 coding sequence is TGTGCCAGCACCGGGGACGTCACTGAAGCTTTCTTT.

This clonotype was detected a few times. The rearrangement joins TRBV7-2 to TRBJ2-7, with TRBD2 matching over 8 bases. CDR3 length: 18 amino acids. Trimming removed 5 bases from V and 6 bases from J; junction bases left unmatched: 21. The V gene's germline CDR1 is SGHTA and CDR2 FQGNSA. The CDR3 region is CASSARTGGGPPSSEQYF. Written as DNA, the CDR3 is TGTGCCAGCAGCGCCCGGACGGGGGGGGGCCCCCCAAGTAGCGAGCAGTACTTC.

This clonotype was observed many times. This rearrangement joins TRBV23-1 to TRBJ2-3; a weak D match, TRBD1 (6 bases). TRBV23-1 is an ORF, and what it does is uncertain. V lost 1 base to trimming and J lost 0 bases, with 20 bases between them. The CDR3 contains 19 residues. In DNA, the CDR3 is TGCGCCAGCAGTCAATGGGGGCCACCGGGGCACCTGAGCACAGATACGCAGTATTTT. It is translated as CASSQWGPPGHLSTDTQYF.

Here the CDR3 DNA reads TGTGCCAGCAACCAAGTGGGACAGACCTCGAACACTGAAGCTTTCTTT. Its translation is CASNQVGQTSNTEAFF. V gene TRBV5-6 combines with J gene TRBJ1-1; TRBD1 matches 7 bases. Germline V gene data show CDR1 as SGHDT and CDR2 as YYEEEE. This CDR3 has 16 amino acids. Unmatched junction bases numbered 12, after V lost 6 bases and J lost 1 base.

At least ten counts were recorded for this clonotype. The chain couples TRBV7-9 to TRBJ2-1; D is ambiguous. CDR3 size: 15 residues. Germline V gene sequence: CDR1 SEHNR, CDR2 FQNEAQ (reference sequence). Trimming cost V 6 bases and J 4 bases, with 16 bases left between them. CDR3 coding DNA: TGTGCCAGCAGTCCCCCCCTAGGAACGTACAATGAGCAGTTCTTC. Translation gives CASSPPLGTYNEQFF.

The V call is TRBV18, the J call TRBJ2-7; TRBD1 agrees at 8 bases. The junction had 5 bases not matched to a gene; V was cut back by 8 bases and J by 5 bases. The CDR3 runs 12 residues. The germline gives CDR1 KGHSH, CDR2 LQKENI. CDR3 sequence reads: CASGQGLDEQYF. The CDR3 nucleotides are TGTGCCAGCGGACAGGGTTTGGACGAGCAGTACTTC.

This clonotype showed up just a few times. The chain carries TRBV7-8 and TRBJ1-6; 8 bases are shared with TRBD1. Germline CDR1 is SGHVS and CDR2 is FQNEAQ. Trimming removed 5 bases from V and 5 bases from J; junction bases left unmatched: 5. There are 15 residues in the CDR3. The CDR3 DNA follows: TGTGCCAGCAGCCCATGGGGACAGGATAATTCACCCCTCCACTTT. Its protein product is CASSPWGQDNSPLHF.

This clonotype came up many times. The rearrangement joins TRBV14 to TRBJ2-1; 11 nucleotides align to TRBD2. This CDR3 has 14 amino acids. Germline V lookup: CDR1 SGHDN, CDR2 FVKESK. V was pared by 4 bases and J by 10 bases, with 6 bases of the junction left unmatched. In DNA form, the CDR3 reads TGTGCCAGCAGCCTAGCGGGAGGGCCACGAGAGCAGTTCTTC. This codes for CASSLAGGPREQFF.